What follows describes a single TCR beta chain. What this receptor recognizes is not known. The conserved final phenylalanine or tryptophan is absent from the CDR3, which likely points to a read error. RNA was extracted from bulk unsorted tissue and checked for quality with a NanoDrop ND-1000 and an Agilent 2100. All donors had newly diagnosed lung cancer, had not received prior chemotherapy, and were admitted for thoracic surgery in China between August and November 2014. Patients with previous radiotherapy or chemotherapy, or with another concurrent cancer, were excluded from the study. Pieces of surgical tissue measuring 1-2 cm3 were kept in RNAlater solution and held at -80 degrees C until needed. This specimen comes from a study of tumor and adjacent non-tumor tissue in lung cancer (dated 2018 in TCRdb). As for the study more broadly: By cancer type, the cohort comprised some 13 adenocarcinoma patients, a couple of squamous cell carcinoma patients and 1 small cell lung cancer patient. The 15 or so patients were aged roughly 30 to 76 years, included about ten men and 5 women, and had TNM stage I to III disease. In total, sequencing yielded approximately 130,000,000 productive TCRbeta reads, which works out to an average of about 4.17 million reads per sample. Using bulk TCRbeta repertoires from around 15 lung cancer patients, the study set lung tumor tissue side by side with matched distant non-tumor lung tissue. A few dozen paired specimens, one tumor and one normal lung sample per patient, were profiled by TCRbeta CDR3 sequencing.

V loses 7 bases at its end and J loses 12 bases; junction bases beyond the gene matches: 11. The germline V gene gives CDR1 as SQVTM and CDR2 as ANQGSEA. The CDR3 extends over 12 residues, inclusive of both ends. The read is trimmed to its CDR3 DNA, 36 bases read in frame from base 1. The research as a whole found: Tumor tissue showed significantly higher TCR diversity (inverse Simpson) than normal lung tissue, at roughly 390 vs 170 (P = 0.0075, Mann-Whitney U test). A significantly larger cumulative share of the repertoire was made up by the top 100 clones in normal lung than in tumor tissue. TCR diversity was significantly higher in younger patients, and higher tumor TCR diversity was associated with shorter overall and disease-free survival. Neither the sequencing platform nor unique molecular identifiers are mentioned in the methods. Because peripheral blood was not sequenced, blood TCRbeta repertoires in the lung cancer patients of the study were not examined. Only roughly 16 patients were in the cohort, and the authors stated that larger samples and more detailed clinical data are needed.

The library was generated by multiplex PCR. The listed sequencing device is Illumina HiSeq 2500. TCRbeta libraries were constructed through three rounds of nested PCR with primers (Table S4) according to protocols modified from ARM-PCR. Before sequencing, PCR products of 200-500 bp were cut from the gel and purified using the QIAquick gel extraction kit. The authors' pipeline ran thus. Reads were cleaned using Trimmomatic, were merged into complete CDR3 sequences using FLASH, and were assigned to V(D)J germline segments using MiTCR. Clonal diversity was computed as the inverse Simpson's index with VDJtools. A read counted as productive if the sequence was in-frame and lacked a premature stop codon. The public reads were reprocessed in TCRdb via fastp at Q25 and MiXCR, keeping in-frame beta chains. Identical CDR3 proteins give one entry, which carries the most common genes and DNA. The V and J calls reflect TCRdb's pipeline rather than the authors' work. The sample records about 200,000 distinct CDR3 sequences, around 71% of which are singletons. Approximately 25% of the sample is held by the ten biggest clonotypes.

The chain links TRBV29-1 with TRBJ2-2, with 7 bases matching TRBD2. The origin of this receptor is a man in his 60s with non-small cell lung cancer. Sequencing was carried out using lung tumor tissue. The CDR3 protein sequence reads: CSAREDNRKLFS. The nucleotide sequence reads as follows: TGCAGCGCCCGGGAGGACAACAGGAAGCTGTTTTCT.